One sample yielded the 29 T cell receptor beta chains listed below, sequenced in a study of Ad26.COV2.S vaccination and SARS-CoV-2 variants. Sequencing was performed with immunoSEQ multiplex PCR; in TCRdb, only in-frame clones are kept and a portion is missing. The table lists about 350,000 clones, around nine tenths of them singletons. Specified treatment: roughly 19 received Ad26.COV2.S at low or high dose, single or two shots; five or six received placebo; per-sample allocation not given. The study sampled participants on day 63 after the first vaccine or placebo injection. Material: peripheral blood, obtained in a trial of Ad26.COV2.S vaccine versus placebo. The receptors derive from a person between 18 and 60 years old who received the Ad26.COV2.S COVID-19 vaccine or a placebo.

V usage is TRBV7-2 and J usage is TRBJ2-1, with TRBD2 as a possible D gene (6 bases). The CDR3 runs to 15 residues. CDR1 and CDR2 (germline): SGHTA, FQGNSA. Trimming took 6 bases from V and 2 from J, leaving 14 bases between them. The CDR3 coding sequence is TGTGCCAGCAGACGGACTACGGGGCCCTACAATGAGCAGTTCTTC. The encoded protein is CASRRTTGPYNEQFF.

The chain joins TRBV5-4 to TRBJ2-2; D gene uncertain. This CDR3 comprises 13 residues. V was clipped by 6 bases and J by 4 bases, with 10 bases between them. CDR1 and CDR2 (germline): SGHNT, YYREEE (reference sequence). CDR3 sequence: CASTLGITGELFF. CDR3 nucleotides: TGTGCCAGCACCCTGGGGATCACCGGGGAGCTGTTTTTT. The whole variable domain, remainder taken from reference TRBV5-4 and TRBJ2-2, is ETGVTQSPTHLIKTRGQQVTLRCSSQSGHNTVSWYQQALGQGPQFIFQYYREEENGRGNFPPRFSGLQFPNYSSELNVNALELDDSALYLCASTLGITGELFFGEGSRLTVL.

This sequence joins TRBV4-1 and TRBJ2-7; D possibly corresponds to TRBD1 (6 bases). CDR1 and CDR2 from the germline V gene are MGHRA and YSYEKL. The CDR3 length is 15 residues. V lost 3 bases and J lost 6, with 18 bases in between. In DNA form, the CDR3 reads TGCGCCAGCAGCCACCAGGGGATTGGGTCGTTCGAGCAGTACTTC. Amino acids: CASSHQGIGSFEQYF.

There are a few counts of this clone. V is TRBV2 and J is TRBJ1-4, with D possibly matching TRBD1 (6 bases). V was shortened by 6 bases and J by 10 bases, with 27 bases between the two germline ends. The CDR3 is 17 residues long. The germline CDR1 and CDR2 sequences are SNHLY and FYNNEI. CDR3 sequence: CASRAPGNRATGTKLFF. The DNA of the CDR3 is TGTGCCAGCAGGGCCCCGGGAAACAGGGCTACGGGCACAAAACTGTTTTTT. Full variable domain (outside the CDR3, taken from reference TRBV2 and TRBJ1-4): EPEVTQTPSHQVTQMGQEVILRCVPISNHLYFYWYRQILGQKVEFLVSFYNNEISEKSEIFDDQFSVERPDGSNFTLKIRSTKLEDSAMYFCASRAPGNRATGTKLFFGSGTQLSVL.

The rearrangement links TRBV11-2 to TRBJ2-7; unclear D gene. The germline CDR1 and CDR2 sequences are SGHAT and FQNNGV. V lost 5 bases and J 5 bases, leaving 10 bases between the germline ends. The CDR3 is 12 amino acids. In DNA, the CDR3 is TGTGCCAGCAGCCTGTGGCTTAACGAGCAGTACTTC. This codes for CASSLWLNEQYF.

The chain has TRBV3-1 (or the pseudogene TRBV3-2) and TRBJ1-2; the D gene is possibly TRBD1 (6 bases). The V gene lost 0 bases and the J gene lost 3 bases, with 11 bases spanning the gap. This CDR3 comprises 15 residues. CDR1 LGHDT and CDR2 YNNKEL come from the germline V gene (reference sequence). The CDR3, as DNA: TGTGCCAGCAGCCAAGAGGGCAGGGGCCACTATGGCTACACCTTC. It is translated as CASSQEGRGHYGYTF.

In nucleotides, the CDR3 is TGTGCCAGCAGTGACTCGGGACAGGGGTTGGATGAGCAGTTCTTC. Amino acids: CASSDSGQGLDEQFF. The chain joins TRBV6-4 to TRBJ2-1; 10 bases line up with TRBD1. The CDR3 consists of 15 residues. V was clipped by 0 bases and J by 8 bases; unmatched bases: 4. Germline-derived CDR1 and CDR2 are MRHNA and SNTAGT.

This clone was found many times. The J gene is TRBJ2-2, the V gene TRBV12-3 or TRBV12-4; D unclear. Trimming cost V 3 bases and J 6 bases, with 8 bases left between them. The CDR3 is 13 residues long. This CDR3 is CASSFLASGELFF. The CDR3, as DNA: TGTGCCAGCAGTTTCCTCGCGTCCGGGGAGCTGTTTTTT.

Worth noting for this clone: This CDR3 is also generated by other DNA sequences in the sample. The CDR3: CASSPGRGSYEQYF. In DNA, the CDR3 is TGTGCCAGCAGCCCCGGGAGGGGGTCCTACGAGCAGTACTTC. The chain uses TRBV5-6 and TRBJ2-7, with 8 bases aligning to TRBD2. The ends lost 4 bases at V and 1 base at J; junction bases unmatched: 4. This CDR3 comprises 14 residues. From germline, CDR1 is SGHDT and CDR2 YYEEEE.

Of note for this clone: The sample has other DNA sequences that encode this CDR3 too. The V call is TRBV6-5, the J call TRBJ2-3, with D unclear. Germline V gene data show CDR1 as MNHEY and CDR2 as SVGAGI. Trimming cost V 2 bases and J 5 bases, with 2 bases left between them. The CDR3 sequence is 11 residues long. CDR3: CASSYLDTQYF. CDR3 nucleotides: TGTGCCAGCAGTTACCTAGATACGCAGTATTTT.

V is TRBV5-1 and J is TRBJ2-2; D possibly uses TRBD1 or TRBD2 (6 bases each). The CDR3 is 14 amino acids. Germline loops: CDR1 SGHRS, CDR2 YFSETQ. V was pared by 5 bases and J by 3 bases, with 11 bases between. CDR3 amino acids: CASRAGEDTGELFF. The DNA of the CDR3 is TGCGCCAGCAGGGCAGGGGAGGACACCGGGGAGCTGTTTTTT. Filled out from reference TRBV5-1 and TRBJ2-2, the complete variable domain reads KAGVTQTPRYLIKTRGQQVTLSCSPISGHRSVSWYQQTPGQGLQFLFEYFSETQRNKGNFPGRFSGRQFSNSRSEMNVSTLELGDSALYLCASRAGEDTGELFFGEGSRLTVL.

The rearrangement joins TRBV9 to TRBJ2-1, with D unresolved. The ends were cut back, 0 bases at V and 0 bases at J, with 13 bases in the middle. This CDR3 region has 17 residues. Germline V gene data show CDR1 as SGDLS and CDR2 as YYNGEE. The CDR3 bases are TGTGCCAGCAGCGTAGTAGGCACGAGGAGCTCCTACAATGAGCAGTTCTTC. Its protein product is CASSVVGTRSSYNEQFF.

V and J are TRBV7-9 and TRBJ2-2, with 7 bases identical to TRBD1. Germline V CDR1 and CDR2: SEHNR, FQNEAQ (reference sequence). The CDR3 is 14 residues long. Trimming at V came to 7 bases and at J to 4 bases, leaving 6 bases not matched to a gene. Here the CDR3 DNA reads TGTGCCAGCACCCTCACAGGGGTCACCGGGGAGCTGTTTTTT. It is translated as CASTLTGVTGELFF.

V is TRBV18 and J is TRBJ1-6; D gene unclear. Germline-derived CDR1 and CDR2 are KGHSH and LQKENI. The CDR3 covers 13 residues. Trimming took 6 bases from V and 7 from J, leaving 10 bases between them. The DNA for the CDR3 is TGTGCCAGCTCCCCCGCGGTGAATTCACCCCTCCACTTT. This codes for CASSPAVNSPLHF. Full variable domain (outside the CDR3, taken from reference TRBV18 and TRBJ1-6): NAGVMQNPRHLVRRRGQEARLRCSPMKGHSHVYWYRQLPEEGLKFMVYLQKENIIDESGMPKERFSAEFPKEGPSILRIQQVVRGDSAAYFCASSPAVNSPLHFGNGTRLTVT.

The chain recombines TRBV19 with TRBJ1-3; D perhaps matches TRBD1 (5 bases). CDR1 LNHDA and CDR2 SQIVND come from the germline V gene (reference sequence). The germline V and J ends were trimmed by 6 bases and 0 bases, with 9 bases remaining between them. This CDR3 is built from 14 residues. CDR3 DNA: TGTGCCAGTAGGGGGCCTAACTCTGGAAACACCATATATTTT. Encoded protein: CASRGPNSGNTIYF.

The rearrangement links TRBV19 to TRBJ2-7; 9 bases agree with TRBD1. The CDR3 is made up of 16 amino acids. Per germline, CDR1 LNHDA and CDR2 SQIVND (reference sequence). J lost 2 bases, V lost 4 bases, and 9 bases had no gene match. The CDR3 loop is CASSTPRGQGPYEQYF. CDR3 nucleotide sequence: TGTGCCAGTAGTACGCCACGGGGACAGGGCCCCTACGAGCAGTACTTC.

A word on this clone: This sample includes further DNA sequences coding for the same CDR3. The rearrangement uses TRBV4-2 and TRBJ2-7; D gene ambiguous. The V gene's germline CDR1 is LGHNA and CDR2 YNFKEQ. V was pared by 1 base and J by 0 bases, with 7 bases between. The CDR3 has 14 amino acids. The CDR3 protein is CASSQGGSSYEQYF. CDR3 coding DNA: TGTGCCAGCAGCCAAGGAGGATCCTCCTACGAGCAGTACTTC.

The chain carries TRBV7-9 and TRBJ2-3; no reliable D call. The germline CDR1 and CDR2 sequences are SEHNR and FQNEAQ (reference sequence). Trimming shortened V by 1 base and J by 7 bases, and 6 bases separated the two germline ends. The CDR3 contains 12 residues. The CDR3 DNA reads as TGTGCCAGCAGCTTAGATCAGAATACGCAGTATTTT. Amino acid sequence: CASSLDQNTQYF.

The CDR3 sequence is CASSPTGGQTQYF. The CDR3 coding sequence is TGTGCCAGCTCACCAACAGGGGGTCAGACCCAGTACTTC. V usage is TRBV18 and J usage is TRBJ2-5; TRBD1 matches at 8 bases. This CDR3 has 13 amino acids. J gave up 6 bases and V 2 bases, and 2 bases lay outside the gene matches. CDR1 and CDR2 from the germline V gene are KGHSH and LQKENI.

The chain couples TRBV7-2 to TRBJ2-2; 7 bases are a match to TRBD1. This CDR3 has 15 amino acids. V shed 1 base, J shed 3 bases, and the junction held 2 bases outside the gene matches. Germline CDR1 SGHTA, CDR2 FQGNSA. CDR3 nucleotides: TGTGCCAGCAGCTTAGTACAGGGGCACACCGGGGAGCTGTTTTTT. It encodes CASSLVQGHTGELFF. The full variable domain, rest sourced from reference TRBV7-2 and TRBJ2-2, is GAGVSQSPSNKVTEKGKDVELRCDPISGHTALYWYRQSLGQGLEFLIYFQGNSAPDKSGLPSDRFSAERTGGSVSTLTIQRTQQEDSAVYLCASSLVQGHTGELFFGEGSRLTVL.

CDR3 in DNA: TGTGCCTCAAGACCCCAGACAGGGACTAACCAGCCCCAGCATTTT. This gives the protein CASRPQTGTNQPQHF. The V gene is TRBV6-5, the J gene TRBJ1-5; 7 bases line up with TRBD1. The junction had 17 bases not matched to a gene; V was cut back by 11 bases and J by 7 bases. Per the germline V gene, CDR1 is MNHEY and CDR2 is SVGAGI. CDR3 length: 15 residues.

This clone has just one count. V usage is TRBV7-2 and J usage is TRBJ1-6; TRBD1 is a possible D gene (5 bases). CDR3 size: 15 residues. Trimming cost V 4 bases and J 8 bases, with 15 bases left between them. Germline assignment: CDR1 SGHTA and CDR2 FQGNSA. The CDR3 is CASSSPEKGHSPLHF. Written as DNA, the CDR3 is TGTGCCAGCAGCTCCCCAGAGAAGGGGCATTCACCCCTCCACTTT. The full variable domain, in which reference TRBV7-2 and TRBJ1-6 provide the parts outside the CDR3, is GAGVSQSPSNKVTEKGKDVELRCDPISGHTALYWYRQSLGQGLEFLIYFQGNSAPDKSGLPSDRFSAERTGGSVSTLTIQRTQQEDSAVYLCASSSPEKGHSPLHFGNGTRLTVT.

This clone has just one count. The J gene is TRBJ1-5, the V gene TRBV2, with D hard to call. The CDR3 loop spans 13 amino acids. CDR1 and CDR2 (germline): SNHLY, FYNNEI. V lost 5 bases and J lost 5, with 10 bases in between. The CDR3 region has the DNA TGTGCCAGCAGTCCCGGGCCGCATCAGCCCCAGCATTTT. This encodes CASSPGPHQPQHF. Combining the CDR3 with reference TRBV2 and TRBJ1-5 gives the whole variable domain EPEVTQTPSHQVTQMGQEVILRCVPISNHLYFYWYRQILGQKVEFLVSFYNNEISEKSEIFDDQFSVERPDGSNFTLKIRSTKLEDSAMYFCASSPGPHQPQHFGDGTRLSIL.

This chain links TRBV4-1 with TRBJ1-2; no clear D gene. The germline gives CDR1 MGHRA, CDR2 YSYEKL. The CDR3 spans 15 residues. Trimming took off 4 bases at V and 5 bases at J, with 17 bases between the two ends. CDR3 protein: CASSPDGEEAYGYTF. CDR3 nucleotides: TGCGCCAGCAGCCCCGATGGGGAGGAAGCTTATGGCTACACCTTC.

This sequence joins TRBV6-5 and TRBJ2-2; D is unresolved. V gave up 6 bases and J gave up 5 bases, with 16 bases separating them. Germline assignment: CDR1 MNHEY and CDR2 SVGAGI. This CDR3 has 15 amino acids. CDR3 in DNA: TGTGCCAGCAGGGAGCAGGCAGTTAATACCGGGGAGCTGTTTTTT. As protein: CASREQAVNTGELFF.

A few counts support this clone. V and J are TRBV5-1 and TRBJ2-7; 13 bases align to TRBD2. With V trimmed by 4 bases and J by 5 bases, 3 bases remained unmatched. The CDR3 is made up of 14 amino acids. The germline gives CDR1 SGHRS, CDR2 YFSETQ. The CDR3, as DNA: TGCGCCAGCAGCATCGGGACTAGCGGGGACGAGCAGTACTTC. Translated: CASSIGTSGDEQYF.

This clone was seen only once. This sequence joins TRBV4-2 and TRBJ2-5; weak D call: TRBD2 (5 bases). Trimming took off 4 bases at V and 4 bases at J, with 13 bases between the two ends. The CDR3 runs to 14 residues. Germline CDR1 LGHNA, CDR2 YNFKEQ. The CDR3 DNA follows: TGTGCCAGCAGCCCCCTGCGGGCGACAGAGACCCAGTACTTC. Protein product: CASSPLRATETQYF.

CDR3 protein: CASSPPSGLLQETQYF. DNA of the CDR3: TGTGCCAGCTCACCACCGTCGGGGTTACTCCAAGAGACCCAGTACTTC. The V and J genes are TRBV18 and TRBJ2-5; D possibly corresponds to TRBD2 (5 bases). This CDR3 has 16 residues. V lost 0 bases and J lost 1, with 12 bases in between. The germline V gene encodes CDR1 KGHSH and CDR2 LQKENI. The full variable domain, with the rest looked up from reference TRBV18 and TRBJ2-5, is NAGVMQNPRHLVRRRGQEARLRCSPMKGHSHVYWYRQLPEEGLKFMVYLQKENIIDESGMPKERFSAEFPKEGPSILRIQQVVRGDSAAYFCASSPPSGLLQETQYFGPGTRLLVL.

The chain combines TRBV7-2 with TRBJ2-5; maybe TRBD2 (6 bases). Deletions cut 5 bases from V and 5 bases from J, with 21 bases between. This CDR3 has 16 amino acids. Germline CDR1 is SGHTA and CDR2 is FQGNSA. CDR3 nucleotides: TGTGCCAGCAGCCCCAATCTCCAACTAGCTATGGAGACCCAGTACTTC. Translation: CASSPNLQLAMETQYF.